These 24 T cell receptor beta chains originate from one sample sequenced in a study of control samples from healthy donors and cancer patients. Repertoires were generated with immunoSEQ multiplex PCR, while TCRdb's copy carries only in-frame clones and drops some. The sample carries roughly 160,000 clones, 96% recorded once. The sample consisted of blood. The receptor set was obtained from a woman in her twenties or thirties in good health.

This clone was counted once. The V gene is TRBV14, the J gene TRBJ1-1, with D maybe TRBD1 (6 bases). The germline V and J ends were trimmed by 1 base and 11 bases, with 17 bases remaining between them. CDR1 is SGHDN and CDR2 is FVKESK in the germline V gene. The CDR3 is 14 amino acids. The CDR3 region is CASSQAGARRGAFF. The CDR3 nucleotides read TGTGCCAGCAGCCAAGCAGGGGCGCGACGGGGTGCTTTCTTT.

The chain employs TRBV10-3 and TRBJ2-1, with D perhaps given as TRBD1 or TRBD2 (6 bases each). The CDR3 is 14 residues long. Trimming removed 8 bases from V and 8 bases from J, with 19 bases in between. Germline V CDR1 and CDR2: ENHRY, SYGVKD. The CDR3: CAIGGLGLIHEQFF. DNA for the CDR3: TGTGCCATCGGGGGGCTTGGACTTATCCATGAGCAGTTCTTC.

The rearrangement joins TRBV27 to TRBJ1-5; weak D call: TRBD1 (6 bases). Germline assignment: CDR1 MNHEY and CDR2 SMNVEV (reference sequence). The V end was cut by 4 bases, the J end by 0 bases, with 10 bases between. The CDR3 covers 15 residues. The CDR3 loop reads CASSSGTYSNQPQHF. Written as DNA, the CDR3 is TGTGCCAGCAGTTCAGGGACATATAGCAATCAGCCCCAGCATTTT.

This chain uses TRBV29-1 with TRBJ1-5; D remains ambiguous. The ends were cut back, 6 bases at V and 4 bases at J, with 13 bases in the middle. The CDR3 runs to 13 residues. Germline lookup yields CDR1 SQVTM and CDR2 ANQGSEA. In DNA form, the CDR3 reads TGCAGCGTCGGAAGCGGACTTAATCAGCCCCAGCATTTT. Its translation is CSVGSGLNQPQHF.

This CDR3 is CASSLTHLGNSPLHF. CDR3 bases: TGTGCCAGCAGCTTAACGCATTTGGGAAATTCACCCCTCCACTTT. The rearrangement links TRBV7-3 to TRBJ1-6; the D is unclear. This CDR3 contains 15 residues. The germline V and J ends were trimmed by 0 bases and 7 bases, with 10 bases remaining between them. Germline V gives CDR1 SGHTA, CDR2 FQGTGA.

The genes are TRBV3-1 (or the pseudogene TRBV3-2) and TRBJ2-7; TRBD1 matches at 9 bases. CDR1 and CDR2 (germline): LGHDT, YNNKEL (reference sequence). CDR3 length: 15 residues. Unmatched junction bases numbered 4, after V lost 1 base and J lost 3 bases. The CDR3 sequence: CASSQAQGAGYEQYF. The CDR3 DNA follows: TGTGCCAGCAGCCAAGCACAGGGGGCGGGCTACGAGCAGTACTTC.

This chain connects TRBV28 to TRBJ2-7, with 9 bases fitting TRBD2. V lost 2 bases and J lost 4; bases outside the gene matches: 6. Germline values: CDR1 MDHEN, CDR2 SYDVKM. This CDR3 is 15 amino acids long. The CDR3 protein is CASSLASGGQYEQYF. The CDR3 DNA reads TGTGCCAGCAGTTTAGCCAGCGGGGGGCAGTACGAGCAGTACTTC. The whole variable domain, remainder taken from reference TRBV28 and TRBJ2-7, is DVKVTQSSRYLVKRTGEKVFLECVQDMDHENMFWYRQDPGLGLRLIYFSYDVKMKEKGDIPEGYSVSREKKERFSLILESASTNQTSMYLCASSLASGGQYEQYFGPGTRLTVT.

The V gene is TRBV15, the J gene TRBJ2-1; D may be TRBD2 (6 bases). V was shortened by 7 bases and J by 0 bases, with 13 bases between the two germline ends. Germline V CDR1 and CDR2: LNHNV, YYDKDF (reference sequence). This CDR3 is 15 amino acids long. CDR3 sequence: CATTPTRASYNEQFF. CDR3 sequence (DNA): TGTGCCACCACCCCGACTAGAGCCTCCTACAATGAGCAGTTCTTC. Full variable domain (remainder filled in from reference TRBV15 and TRBJ2-1): DAMVIQNPRYQVTQFGKPVTLSCSQTLNHNVMYWYQQKSSQAPKLLFHYYDKDFNNEADTPDNFQSRRPNTSFCFLDIRSPGLGDTAMYLCATTPTRASYNEQFFGPGTRLTVL.

The genes are TRBV11-2 and TRBJ2-6, with no clear D. Per the germline V gene, CDR1 is SGHAT and CDR2 is FQNNGV. The V end was cut by 4 bases, the J end by 0 bases, with 7 bases between. This CDR3 is built from 15 residues. CDR3 loop: CASSYLFSGANVLTF. The CDR3 nucleotides are TGTGCCAGCAGCTACCTCTTCTCTGGGGCCAACGTCCTGACTTTC.

The chain couples TRBV13 to TRBJ1-4; 7 bases agree with TRBD1. Germline CDR1 PRHDT, CDR2 FYEKMQ (reference sequence). V dropped 2 bases and J dropped 7; count of bases not matched to a gene: 4. There are 14 residues in the CDR3. CDR3: CASSLRTGGEKLFF. The CDR3 region has the DNA TGTGCCAGCAGCTTACGGACAGGCGGTGAAAAACTGTTTTTT.

Details on this clone: Other DNA sequences in the same sample also yield this CDR3. The chain links TRBV9 to TRBJ2-2; D is undetermined. This CDR3 is built from 12 residues. The germline V gene encodes CDR1 SGDLS and CDR2 YYNGEE. The V end lost 0 bases, the J end lost 5 bases, and 2 bases lay between the germline ends. This chain's CDR3 is CASSVGTGELFF. In nucleotides, the CDR3 is TGTGCCAGCAGCGTAGGGACCGGGGAGCTGTTTTTT.

The chain recombines TRBV6-6 with TRBJ2-3; 7 nucleotides agree with TRBD1. There are 13 residues in the CDR3. Germline V lookup: CDR1 MNHNY, CDR2 SVGAGI (reference sequence). V was clipped by 6 bases and J by 5 bases; unmatched bases: 5. The DNA of the CDR3 is TGTGCCAGCAGCTATTGGGACAGAGATACGCAGTATTTT. Its translation: CASSYWDRDTQYF.

The genes are TRBV6-2 or TRBV6-3 and TRBJ2-7; D may be TRBD2 (6 bases). Germline assignment: CDR1 MNHEY and CDR2 SVGEGT. V was shortened by 2 bases and J by 1 base, with 12 bases between the two germline ends. This CDR3 is built from 15 residues. This CDR3 is CASSYVETRSYEQYF. In nucleotides, the CDR3 is TGTGCCAGCAGTTACGTCGAGACTAGATCCTACGAGCAGTACTTC.

The chain has TRBV7-9 and TRBJ2-1, with D hard to call. The CDR3 runs to 14 residues. CDR1 and CDR2 (germline): SEHNR, FQNEAQ (reference sequence). V was pared by 5 bases and J by 7 bases, with 15 bases between. CDR3 in amino acids: CASSPEALGNEQFF. The CDR3 DNA follows: TGTGCCAGCAGCCCAGAGGCCCTAGGGAATGAGCAGTTCTTC.

The V gene is TRBV2, the J gene TRBJ2-1; maybe TRBD2 (6 bases). Germline CDR1 is SNHLY and CDR2 is FYNNEI. The CDR3 is made up of 14 amino acids. Deletions cut 4 bases from V and 6 bases from J, with 13 bases between. The CDR3 loop is CASSGDSGVNEQFF. The CDR3 DNA sequence: TGTGCCAGCAGTGGTGATAGCGGAGTCAATGAGCAGTTCTTC.

CDR3 loop: CASSQVNYGYTF. The CDR3 DNA sequence: TGCGCCAGCAGCCAAGTGAACTATGGCTACACCTTC. The gene calls are TRBV4-1 and TRBJ1-2; D gene uncertain. This CDR3 spans 12 amino acids. V shed 1 base and J shed 2 bases, with 2 bases lying between them. The germline gives CDR1 MGHRA, CDR2 YSYEKL.

CDR3 bases: TGCGCCAGCAGCCAAGTTATCGGGGGAACCTACGAGCAGTACTTC. Protein sequence: CASSQVIGGTYEQYF. The V call is TRBV4-1, the J call TRBJ2-7; possible D gene TRBD2, 6 bases. The CDR3 contains 15 residues. Looked up from germline, CDR1 is MGHRA and CDR2 is YSYEKL. With 1 base removed from V and 2 bases from J, the gap between germline ends came to 12 bases.

The V and J genes are TRBV6-5 and TRBJ2-2; D remains ambiguous. Trimming left V 5 bases short and J 2 bases short, with 12 bases between. Per the germline V gene, CDR1 is MNHEY and CDR2 is SVGAGI. This CDR3 is built from 15 residues. As DNA, the CDR3 is TGTGCCAGCAGTCGGCGCGACCTCAACACCGGGGAGCTGTTTTTT. Translated, it gives CASSRRDLNTGELFF.

The chain has TRBV5-8 and TRBJ2-7; D remains unclear. CDR3 length: 13 residues. CDR1 is SGHTS, CDR2 YDEGEE, per germline. The V end was cut by 2 bases, the J end by 0 bases, with 6 bases between. The CDR3 sequence is CASSFSSSYEQYF. Here the CDR3 DNA reads TGTGCCAGCAGCTTCTCGAGCTCCTACGAGCAGTACTTC.

This chain uses TRBV2 with TRBJ1-1; D ambiguous. The CDR3 covers 15 residues. Germline-derived CDR1 and CDR2 are SNHLY and FYNNEI. The ends were cut back, 6 bases at V and 6 bases at J, with 20 bases in the middle. The CDR3 spells CASSASPPQLSEAFF. CDR3 DNA sequence: TGTGCCAGCAGCGCATCCCCACCGCAGCTGTCTGAAGCTTTCTTT.

V is TRBV29-1 and J is TRBJ1-1; D is unresolved. The CDR3 has 13 amino acids. V was cut by 4 bases and J by 1 base, with 10 bases left in between. Per germline, CDR1 SQVTM and CDR2 ANQGSEA. DNA for the CDR3: TGCAGCGTTGGTGTTGGTTGGAACACTGAAGCTTTCTTT. Amino acids: CSVGVGWNTEAFF.

The count of this clone is one. Here the CDR3 reads CASSQIQGAGDIQYF. The CDR3 nucleotides read TGCGCCAGCAGCCAAATACAGGGGGCGGGGGACATTCAGTACTTC. The chain joins TRBV4-1 to TRBJ2-4; 9 bases line up with TRBD1. J gave up 8 bases and V 2 bases, and 7 bases lay outside the gene matches. The CDR3 is made up of 15 amino acids. Germline V gene data show CDR1 as MGHRA and CDR2 as YSYEKL.

This clone was seen once. This chain connects TRBV5-1 to TRBJ2-2; D is perhaps TRBD1 or TRBD2 (5 bases each). Germline V gene sequence: CDR1 SGHRS, CDR2 YFSETQ. This CDR3 has 14 residues. V gave up 5 bases and J gave up 0 bases, with 8 bases separating them. The DNA of the CDR3 is TGCGCCAGCAGTAGGGACCCGAACACCGGGGAGCTGTTTTTT. Protein: CASSRDPNTGELFF.

The rearrangement uses TRBV7-3 and TRBJ2-2; D is ambiguous. This CDR3 is built from 16 residues. The ends were cut back, 4 bases at V and 6 bases at J, with 18 bases in the middle. Germline CDR1 is SGHTA and CDR2 is FQGTGA. The CDR3 DNA reads as TGTGCCAGCAGCTCAGCACATGGCCCCGTGTCCGGGGAGCTGTTTTTT. Encoded protein: CASSSAHGPVSGELFF.